This T cell receptor (beta chain) originates from a study of blood T cell repertoires in COVID-19. Study-level information: Sources were T cells, B-cell-depleted T cells, or PBMCs; the material itself was cDNA or gDNA.

Study processing details: Amplifying reference gene primers gave estimates of nucleated cell counts. TCRdb keeps only in-frame clones here, not all; method: immunoSEQ multiplex PCR. For V, J and clone size, that table is used; D and trimming come from the DNA. The repertoire includes more than 250,000 clones, 88% of them detected once, and about 0.65% sits in the top ten. Input material: peripheral blood. The TCR sequence derives from a human donor in a cohort sampled during active COVID-19.

The CDR3 protein is CASSLGPGTKYEQYF. Written as DNA, the CDR3 is TGTGCCAGCAGCTTAGGTCCAGGGACTAAGTACGAGCAGTACTTC. The chain joins TRBV11-2 to TRBJ2-7; 7 nucleotides line up with TRBD2. Per germline, CDR1 SGHAT and CDR2 FQNNGV. The trim removed 1 base at V and 4 bases at J, leaving 7 bases unmatched. This CDR3 has 15 residues.